This T cell receptor (beta chain) was sequenced during a study of T cell changes during pregnancy in multiple sclerosis (dated by TCRdb to the late 2010s). About the study as a whole: The study looked at changes in the T cell repertoire across pregnancy in women with multiple sclerosis.

Trimming costs V 1 base and J 5 bases, and their ends lie 23 bases apart. The germline V gene encodes CDR1 SGHNT and CDR2 YYREEE (reference sequence). From the cysteine up to the phenylalanine, the CDR3 has a length of 18 residues. Only CDR3 DNA remains: 54 bases, in frame from the first base. Library creation used the immunoSEQ multiplex PCR assay. TCRdb took over this immuneACCESS table, retaining in-frame rearrangements with V and J assigned. Such tables are incomplete; in checked studies, under half of the missing clones stem from an unresolved V gene, and the remainder is unexplained. The sample profile shows tens of thousands of clones; 92% of them were found once. 2.2% of the sample lies in the top ten. Concerning this clone itself: Its recognized antigen is unknown. It has no much larger one-base neighbor in the sample; base qualities were not kept.

The starting material was peripheral blood, obtained in the third trimester of pregnancy. The receptor's source is a female donor with multiple sclerosis, enrolled in a pregnancy study. This chain is built from TRBV5-4 and TRBJ2-3, with the D gene too uncertain to name. The CDR3 protein: CASSLSRVALRGIDTQYF. The nucleotide sequence reads TGTGCCAGCAGCTTGAGTCGCGTGGCGCTCCGCGGTATAGATACGCAGTATTTT.